This T cell receptor beta chain was recorded in a study of Tregs in tolerant kidney transplant recipients. General study findings and limits: The small number of patients limits these findings pending further validation.

About this clone itself: The antigen is undetermined. The junction does not match germline at one end; this may be a read error.

TCRdb's table, derived via immunoSEQ multiplex PCR, lists solely in-frame clones and lacks some. The sample has roughly 40,000 clones, around 95% seen once; the top ten hold around 0.38%. The sample comprised Tregs from blood cultured with allogeneic cells. This sequence was found in a human donor in good health.

The CDR3 DNA reads as TGTGCCAGCAGTTTAGTCTACAGTGAGCAGTTCTTC. Protein: CASSLVYSEQFF. The V and J genes are TRBV28 and TRBJ2-1; unclear D gene. Germline CDR1 is MDHEN and CDR2 is SYDVKM. The CDR3 is made up of 12 amino acids.